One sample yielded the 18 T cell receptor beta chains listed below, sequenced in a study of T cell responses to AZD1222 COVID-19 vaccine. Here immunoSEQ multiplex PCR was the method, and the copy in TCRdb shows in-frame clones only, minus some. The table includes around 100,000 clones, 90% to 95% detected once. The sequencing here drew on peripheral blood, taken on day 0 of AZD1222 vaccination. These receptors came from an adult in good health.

The CDR3 DNA reads TGTGCCAGCAGCTTAGTGGAGGGTTACGAGCAGTACTTC. Translation: CASSLVEGYEQYF. The genes are TRBV7-8 and TRBJ2-7; D may be TRBD2 (6 bases). This CDR3 is built from 13 residues. V was pared by 1 base and J by 4 bases, with 8 bases between. Germline CDR1 SGHVS, CDR2 FQNEAQ.

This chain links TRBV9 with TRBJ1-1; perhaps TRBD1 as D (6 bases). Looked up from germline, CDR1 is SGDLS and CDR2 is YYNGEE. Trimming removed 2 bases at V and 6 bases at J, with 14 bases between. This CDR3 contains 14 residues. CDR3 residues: CASSVGQGFPEAFF. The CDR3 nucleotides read TGTGCCAGCAGCGTGGGGCAGGGGTTCCCTGAAGCTTTCTTT.

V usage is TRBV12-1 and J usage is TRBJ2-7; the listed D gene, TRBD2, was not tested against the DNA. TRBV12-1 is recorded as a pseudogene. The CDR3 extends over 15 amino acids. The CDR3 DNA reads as TGTGCCAGCAGCTTTGGTAGCGGAAGGACCTACGAGCAGTACTTC. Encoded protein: CASSFGSGRTYEQYF.

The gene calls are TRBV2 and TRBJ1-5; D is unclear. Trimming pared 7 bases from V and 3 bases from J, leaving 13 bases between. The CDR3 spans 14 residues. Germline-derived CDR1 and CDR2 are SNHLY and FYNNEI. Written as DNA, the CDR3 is TGTGCCAGCACCTCCGACAAAAACAATCAGCCCCAGCATTTT. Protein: CASTSDKNNQPQHF.

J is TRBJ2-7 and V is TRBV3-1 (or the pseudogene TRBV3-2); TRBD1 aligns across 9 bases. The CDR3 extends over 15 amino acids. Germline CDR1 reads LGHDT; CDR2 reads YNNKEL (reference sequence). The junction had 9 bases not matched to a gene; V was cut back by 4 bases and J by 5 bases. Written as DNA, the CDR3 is TGTGCCAGCAGCCCTGCCCCGACAGGGGGGAACGAGCAGTACTTC. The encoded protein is CASSPAPTGGNEQYF.

CDR3: CASSLSGELFF. CDR3 bases: TGTGCCAGTAGTCTTTCCGGGGAGCTGTTTTTT. This chain links TRBV19 with TRBJ2-2; D unclear. This CDR3 has 11 residues. Trimming shortened V by 5 bases and J by 6 bases, and 4 bases separated the two germline ends. Per germline, CDR1 LNHDA and CDR2 SQIVND (reference sequence).

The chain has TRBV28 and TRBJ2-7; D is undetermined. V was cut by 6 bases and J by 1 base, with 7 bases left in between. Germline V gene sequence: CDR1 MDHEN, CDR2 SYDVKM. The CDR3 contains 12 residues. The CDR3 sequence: CASRTSSYEQYF. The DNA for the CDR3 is TGTGCCAGCAGGACCTCGTCCTACGAGCAGTACTTC. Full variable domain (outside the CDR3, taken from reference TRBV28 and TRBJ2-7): DVKVTQSSRYLVKRTGEKVFLECVQDMDHENMFWYRQDPGLGLRLIYFSYDVKMKEKGDIPEGYSVSREKKERFSLILESASTNQTSMYLCASRTSSYEQYFGPGTRLTVT.

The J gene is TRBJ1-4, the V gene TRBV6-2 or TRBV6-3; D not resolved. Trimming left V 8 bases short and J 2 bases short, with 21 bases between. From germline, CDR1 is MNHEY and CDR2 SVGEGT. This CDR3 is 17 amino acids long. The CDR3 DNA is TGTGCCAGCGGCCGGGATAGTTTCCGTCGGACTAATGAAAAACTGTTTTTT. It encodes CASGRDSFRRTNEKLFF.

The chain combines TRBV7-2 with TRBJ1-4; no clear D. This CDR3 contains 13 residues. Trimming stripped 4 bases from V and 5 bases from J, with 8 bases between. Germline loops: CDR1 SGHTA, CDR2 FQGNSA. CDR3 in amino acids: CASSSNLNEKLFF. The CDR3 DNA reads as TGTGCCAGCAGCTCAAACCTGAATGAAAAACTGTTTTTT.

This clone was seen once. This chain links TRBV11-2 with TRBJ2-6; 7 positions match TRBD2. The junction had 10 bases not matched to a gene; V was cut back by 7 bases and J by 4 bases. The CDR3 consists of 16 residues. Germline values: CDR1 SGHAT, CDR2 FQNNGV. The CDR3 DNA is TGTGCCAGCAAACCCGGCGGGAGCGTGGGGGCCAACGTCCTGACTTTC. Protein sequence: CASKPGGSVGANVLTF.

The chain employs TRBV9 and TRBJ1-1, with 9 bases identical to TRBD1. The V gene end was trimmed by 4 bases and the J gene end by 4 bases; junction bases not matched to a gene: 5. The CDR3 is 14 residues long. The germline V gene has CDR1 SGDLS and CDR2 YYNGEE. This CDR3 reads CASSLGDRVTEAFF. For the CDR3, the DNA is TGTGCCAGCAGCCTGGGGGACAGGGTCACTGAAGCTTTCTTT. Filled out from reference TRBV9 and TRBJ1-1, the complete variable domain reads DSGVTQTPKHLITATGQRVTLRCSPRSGDLSVYWYQQSLDQGLQFLIQYYNGEERAKGNILERFSAQQFPDLHSELNLSSLELGDSALYFCASSLGDRVTEAFFGQGTRLTVV.

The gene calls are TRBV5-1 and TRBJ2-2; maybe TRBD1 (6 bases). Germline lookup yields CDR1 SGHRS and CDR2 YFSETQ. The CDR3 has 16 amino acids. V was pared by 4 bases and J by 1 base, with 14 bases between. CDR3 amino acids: CASSPYPTGNTGELFF. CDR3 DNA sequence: TGCGCCAGCAGCCCTTACCCGACAGGGAACACCGGGGAGCTGTTTTTT.

The CDR3, as DNA: TGCAGCGTCCAAGAAGCCAGGGGGGACTATGGCTACACCTTC. It encodes CSVQEARGDYGYTF. The J gene is TRBJ1-2, the V gene TRBV29-1; TRBD1 matches at 7 bases. This CDR3 spans 14 amino acids. Per germline, CDR1 SQVTM and CDR2 ANQGSEA. J lost 3 bases, V lost 6 bases, and 10 bases had no gene match.

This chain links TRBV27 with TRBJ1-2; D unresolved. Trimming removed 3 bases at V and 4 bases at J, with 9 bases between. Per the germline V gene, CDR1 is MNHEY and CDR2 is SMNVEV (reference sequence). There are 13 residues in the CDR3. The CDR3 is CASSFKKGYGYTF. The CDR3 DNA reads TGTGCCAGCAGTTTTAAGAAAGGCTATGGCTACACCTTC.

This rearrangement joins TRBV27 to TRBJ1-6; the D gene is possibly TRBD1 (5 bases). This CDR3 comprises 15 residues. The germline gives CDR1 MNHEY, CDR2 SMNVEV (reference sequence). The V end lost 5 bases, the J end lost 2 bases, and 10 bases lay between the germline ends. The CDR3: CASSRQGPYNSPLHF. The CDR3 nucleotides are TGTGCCAGCAGTCGCCAGGGTCCCTATAATTCACCCCTCCACTTT.

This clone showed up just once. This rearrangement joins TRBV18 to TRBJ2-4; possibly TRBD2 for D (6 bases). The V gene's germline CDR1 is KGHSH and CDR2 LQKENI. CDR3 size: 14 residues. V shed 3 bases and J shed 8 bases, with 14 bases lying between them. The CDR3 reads CASSPSWRADIQYF. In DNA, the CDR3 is TGTGCCAGCTCACCCTCGTGGAGGGCAGACATTCAGTACTTC.

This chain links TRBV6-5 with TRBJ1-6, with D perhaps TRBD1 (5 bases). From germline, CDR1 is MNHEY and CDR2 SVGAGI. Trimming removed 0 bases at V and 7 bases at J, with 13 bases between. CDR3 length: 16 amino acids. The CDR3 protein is CASSYSRPGWNSPLHF. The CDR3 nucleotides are TGTGCCAGCAGTTACTCGAGACCAGGGTGGAATTCACCCCTCCACTTT.

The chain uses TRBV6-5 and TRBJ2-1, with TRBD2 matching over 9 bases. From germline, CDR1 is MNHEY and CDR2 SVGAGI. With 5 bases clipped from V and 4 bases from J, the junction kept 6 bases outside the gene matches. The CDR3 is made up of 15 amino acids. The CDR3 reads CASSQTSGAYNEQFF. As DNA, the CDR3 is TGTGCCAGCAGTCAGACTAGCGGAGCATACAATGAGCAGTTCTTC.